The 32 T cell receptor beta chains reported below all come from one sample, sequenced in a study of T cell responses to AZD1222 COVID-19 vaccine. The protocol was immunoSEQ multiplex PCR, while the TCRdb copy is restricted to in-frame clones and leaves out a portion. The profile shows more than 85,000 clones, 80% to 85% of them singletons. The input for sequencing was peripheral blood, taken on day 0 of AZD1222 vaccination. The receptors come from an adult in good health.

The V call is TRBV7-3, the J call TRBJ1-1; 10 bases match TRBD1. With V trimmed by 2 bases and J by 5 bases, 5 bases remained unmatched. The CDR3 extends over 15 amino acids. The germline CDR1 and CDR2 sequences are SGHTA and FQGTGA. The CDR3 nucleotides are TGTGCCAGCAGCTTAGGGACAGGGGATTGGACTGAAGCTTTCTTT. Its protein is CASSLGTGDWTEAFF.

The J gene is TRBJ2-1, the V gene TRBV10-3, with TRBD2 matching over 10 bases. Trimming took 1 base from V and 3 from J; bases not matched to a gene: 3. This CDR3 has 16 residues. CDR1 and CDR2 from the germline V gene are ENHRY and SYGVKD. CDR3 in amino acids: CAISEWTSGSYNEQFF. In DNA form, the CDR3 reads TGTGCCATCAGTGAGTGGACTAGCGGAAGCTACAATGAGCAGTTCTTC.

The CDR3 DNA reads as TGTGCCAGTAGTCTATCGGAGCCAACGATTAAAGCTTTCTTT. Translating it yields CASSLSEPTIKAFF. V usage is TRBV19 and J usage is TRBJ1-1; D unclear. The CDR3 has 14 residues. V was trimmed by 5 bases and J by 9 bases, leaving 19 bases between them. Germline CDR1 LNHDA, CDR2 SQIVND (reference sequence).

The CDR3 coding sequence is TGTGCCAGCAGCTCCGACGGGGGCACAGATACGCAGTATTTT. It yields the protein CASSSDGGTDTQYF. The rearrangement links TRBV5-5 to TRBJ2-3, with a weak D call TRBD2 (5 bases). The V end was cut by 3 bases, the J end by 1 base, with 9 bases between. CDR3 length equals 14 residues. The germline V gene has CDR1 SGHKS and CDR2 YYEKEE (reference sequence).

The chain is built from TRBV9 and TRBJ2-3; D remains ambiguous. Trimming left V 7 bases short and J 1 base short, with 7 bases between. The CDR3 has 12 residues. In germline, CDR1 is SGDLS, CDR2 YYNGEE. CDR3 sequence: CASGSRTDTQYF. DNA for the CDR3: TGTGCCAGCGGGTCCCGCACAGATACGCAGTATTTT.

The chain links TRBV5-1 to TRBJ1-6; D uncertain. CDR1 and CDR2 from the germline V gene are SGHRS and YFSETQ. The CDR3 has 13 amino acids. Trimming removed 4 bases from V and 6 bases from J, with 8 bases in between. CDR3 region: CASSPRPNSPLHF. CDR3 sequence (DNA): TGCGCCAGCAGCCCGAGGCCTAATTCACCCCTCCACTTT.

V gene TRBV5-1 combines with J gene TRBJ2-3; TRBD2 matches 7 bases. The germline CDR1 and CDR2 sequences are SGHRS and YFSETQ. This CDR3 contains 18 residues. Trimming took 4 bases from V and 0 from J; bases not matched to a gene: 14. Here the CDR3 DNA reads TGCGCCAGCAGCGCCGGACCGGTGGGCGGGGGTAGCACAGATACGCAGTATTTT. Protein: CASSAGPVGGGSTDTQYF.

The chain joins TRBV5-1 to TRBJ1-1, with D unresolved. Germline values: CDR1 SGHRS, CDR2 YFSETQ. CDR3 length: 13 residues. V lost 0 bases and J lost 6, with 9 bases in between. This CDR3 reads CASSLGALAEAFF. The CDR3 region has the DNA TGCGCCAGCAGCTTGGGGGCCTTGGCTGAAGCTTTCTTT.

The chain recombines TRBV7-9 with TRBJ2-3; a weak D match, TRBD2 (7 bases). The CDR3 covers 15 residues. Trimming stripped 0 bases from V and 4 bases from J, with 11 bases between. The germline CDR1 and CDR2 sequences are SEHNR and FQNEAQ (reference sequence). CDR3 region: CASSLASGGADTQYF. The DNA of the CDR3 is TGTGCCAGCAGCTTAGCGTCGGGGGGCGCAGATACGCAGTATTTT.

This chain links TRBV7-2 with TRBJ2-5; 12 bases agree with TRBD2. Looked up from germline, CDR1 is SGHTA and CDR2 is FQGNSA. Losses at the gene ends were 4 bases for V and 2 bases for J; bases not matched to a gene: 8. This CDR3 spans 17 amino acids. Here the CDR3 reads CASSSGGLAGRQETQYF. CDR3 bases: TGTGCCAGCAGCTCGGGGGGACTAGCGGGCCGGCAAGAGACCCAGTACTTC.

This chain links TRBV29-1 with TRBJ1-4; D is unresolved. CDR3 length: 11 amino acids. V dropped 6 bases and J dropped 8 bases, with 10 bases sitting between them. The V gene's germline CDR1 is SQVTM and CDR2 ANQGSEA. The CDR3 region has the DNA TGCAGCGTCCGGGAGGGCGAAAAACTGTTTTTT. It specifies CSVREGEKLFF.

V gene TRBV5-1 combines with J gene TRBJ2-5; TRBD2 matches at 8 bases. CDR1 SGHRS and CDR2 YFSETQ come from the germline V gene. The CDR3 has 14 amino acids. The trim removed 4 bases at V and 4 bases at J, leaving 6 bases unmatched. The CDR3: CASSLLAGPETQYF. The CDR3 region has the DNA TGCGCCAGCAGCCTCCTAGCGGGCCCAGAGACCCAGTACTTC.

The genes are TRBV27 and TRBJ2-3; D is undetermined. V was cut by 4 bases and J by 0 bases, with 11 bases left in between. The germline V gene has CDR1 MNHEY and CDR2 SMNVEV (reference sequence). The CDR3 has 15 residues. The CDR3 nucleotides read TGTGCCAGCAGTTCCTCCAGCGTGAGCACAGATACGCAGTATTTT. Its protein is CASSSSSVSTDTQYF.

This clone was recorded once. The rearrangement uses TRBV5-1 and TRBJ1-2; 7 bases align to TRBD1. There are 13 residues in the CDR3. V lost 1 base, J lost 5 bases, and 2 bases stayed unmatched. Per the germline V gene, CDR1 is SGHRS and CDR2 is YFSETQ. Here the CDR3 DNA reads TGCGCCAGCAGCTTGACAGGGGAATATGGCTACACCTTC. Translated: CASSLTGEYGYTF.

The rearrangement joins TRBV6-5 to TRBJ1-3; TRBD1 aligns across 11 bases. From germline, CDR1 is MNHEY and CDR2 SVGAGI. This CDR3 is built from 16 residues. J lost 4 bases, V lost 6 bases, and 8 bases had no gene match. Here the CDR3 reads CASSYGQGAVGNTIYF. The CDR3 DNA reads as TGTGCCAGCAGCTACGGACAGGGGGCAGTAGGAAACACCATATATTTT.

This clone was observed a handful of times. J is TRBJ2-7 and V is TRBV7-2, with TRBD2 matching over 7 bases. This CDR3 has 15 residues. Germline CDR1 SGHTA, CDR2 FQGNSA. Trimming took 5 bases from V and 0 from J; bases not matched to a gene: 7. Written as DNA, the CDR3 is TGTGCCAGCAGCCGCAGCGGCGGGAGCTCCTACGAGCAGTACTTC. Translation gives CASSRSGGSSYEQYF.

The chain combines TRBV11-2 with TRBJ2-5; D gene ambiguous. CDR1 and CDR2 from the germline V gene are SGHAT and FQNNGV. The CDR3 is made up of 13 amino acids. V lost 3 bases to trimming and J lost 4 bases, with 9 bases between them. CDR3 sequence: CASSLSVSETQYF. CDR3 nucleotides: TGTGCCAGCAGCTTGAGCGTGTCAGAGACCCAGTACTTC. Drawing the rest from reference TRBV11-2 and TRBJ2-5, the complete variable domain is EAGVAQSPRYKIIEKRQSVAFWCNPISGHATLYWYQQILGQGPKLLIQFQNNGVVDDSQLPKDRFSAERLKGVDSTLKIQPAKLEDSAVYLCASSLSVSETQYFGPGTRLLVL.

The CDR3, as DNA: TGTGCCAGCAGCCCGTCGCTTTTTAGCAGTCATGAAAAACTGTTTTTT. Its translation is CASSPSLFSSHEKLFF. The chain has TRBV11-3 and TRBJ1-4; no clear D gene. The ends were cut back, 5 bases at V and 6 bases at J, with 19 bases in the middle. The length of the CDR3 is 16 residues. Per germline, CDR1 SGHNT and CDR2 YENEEA.

The rearrangement uses TRBV11-1 and TRBJ2-7, with 9 bases identical to TRBD2. The junction had 4 bases not matched to a gene; V was cut back by 4 bases and J by 0 bases. Germline V CDR1 and CDR2: SGHAT, FQDESV (reference sequence). This CDR3 has 15 amino acids. CDR3 coding DNA: TGTGCCAGCAGCTCTAGCGGGACGATCTCCTACGAGCAGTACTTC. Amino acids: CASSSSGTISYEQYF.

V usage is TRBV27 and J usage is TRBJ2-1, with 11 bases matching TRBD2. V gave up 6 bases and J gave up 4 bases; unmatched junction bases: 5. The germline CDR1 and CDR2 sequences are MNHEY and SMNVEV (reference sequence). The CDR3 sequence is 15 residues long. As DNA, the CDR3 is TGTGCCAGCAGAAATAGCGGGGGGGAATACAATGAGCAGTTCTTC. This encodes CASRNSGGEYNEQFF.

The chain recombines TRBV5-1 with TRBJ2-3; D perhaps matches TRBD1 (5 bases). The V end was cut by 1 base, the J end by 1 base, with 13 bases between. Germline V lookup: CDR1 SGHRS, CDR2 YFSETQ. The CDR3 has 16 amino acids. The CDR3 reads CASSLYPGPGTDTQYF. In nucleotides, the CDR3 is TGCGCCAGCAGCTTGTATCCAGGGCCGGGCACAGATACGCAGTATTTT.

The rearrangement uses TRBV2 and TRBJ2-2; D is unclear. The CDR3 loop spans 14 amino acids. Germline V gives CDR1 SNHLY, CDR2 FYNNEI. V gave up 8 bases and J gave up 3 bases, with 13 bases separating them. CDR3 DNA: TGTGCCAGCTTTTTGGGCTCCTACACCGGGGAGCTGTTTTTT. Amino acids: CASFLGSYTGELFF. Supplemented by reference TRBV2 and TRBJ2-2, the full variable domain reads EPEVTQTPSHQVTQMGQEVILRCVPISNHLYFYWYRQILGQKVEFLVSFYNNEISEKSEIFDDQFSVERPDGSNFTLKIRSTKLEDSAMYFCASFLGSYTGELFFGEGSRLTVL.

This chain uses TRBV19 with TRBJ1-2; no clear D. The germline V gene has CDR1 LNHDA and CDR2 SQIVND (reference sequence). This CDR3 spans 12 amino acids. Trimming cost V 9 bases and J 5 bases, with 13 bases left between them. The CDR3 DNA reads as TGTGCCAGCCAAAAAAGAGGGTATGGCTACACCTTC. Translating gives CASQKRGYGYTF. The variable domain in full, with the rest retrieved from reference TRBV19 and TRBJ1-2, is DGGITQSPKYLFRKEGQNVTLSCEQNLNHDAMYWYRQDPGQGLRLIYYSQIVNDFQKGDIAEGYSVSREKKESFPLTVTSAQKNPTAFYLCASQKRGYGYTFGSGTRLTVV.

CDR3 in amino acids: CASSQDQGRGGYTF. The CDR3 region has the DNA TGTGCCAGCAGCCAAGACCAGGGGCGAGGAGGCTACACCTTC. The chain combines TRBV14 with TRBJ1-2; D possibly corresponds to TRBD1 (6 bases). Germline V gives CDR1 SGHDN, CDR2 FVKESK. V gave up 0 bases and J gave up 8 bases, with 13 bases separating them. There are 14 residues in the CDR3.

The chain has TRBV9 and TRBJ1-1; 11 bases align to TRBD1. The CDR3 consists of 15 residues. Germline assignment: CDR1 SGDLS and CDR2 YYNGEE. J lost 2 bases, V lost 4 bases, and 4 bases had no gene match. CDR3 coding DNA: TGTGCCAGCAGCCGGGGACAGGGGGAAAACACTGAAGCTTTCTTT. Residues: CASSRGQGENTEAFF.

The chain carries TRBV2 and TRBJ1-6, with 10 bases identical to TRBD1. The germline V gene has CDR1 SNHLY and CDR2 FYNNEI. The CDR3 spans 16 residues. V trimming: 7 bases; J trimming: 5 bases; junction bases outside the gene matches: 8. Here the CDR3 reads CASNLDRGRHNSPLHF. The CDR3 DNA is TGTGCCAGCAACCTTGACAGGGGGCGGCATAATTCACCCCTCCACTTT. Full variable domain (missing parts from reference TRBV2 and TRBJ1-6): EPEVTQTPSHQVTQMGQEVILRCVPISNHLYFYWYRQILGQKVEFLVSFYNNEISEKSEIFDDQFSVERPDGSNFTLKIRSTKLEDSAMYFCASNLDRGRHNSPLHFGNGTRLTVT.

In DNA form, the CDR3 reads TGTGCCACCAGTGGGCGGGAGCCCTACAATGAGCAGTTCTTC. Encoded protein: CATSGREPYNEQFF. This chain uses TRBV24-1 with TRBJ2-1, with 7 bases identical to TRBD2. CDR3 length: 14 amino acids. Germline trimming cut 5 bases from V and 2 bases from J; bases unmatched to any gene: 2. The germline CDR1 and CDR2 sequences are KGHDR and SFDVKD.

The genes are TRBV28 and TRBJ2-2; unclear D gene. The germline V and J ends were trimmed by 3 bases and 1 base, with 3 bases remaining between them. Germline V gene lookup returns CDR1 MDHEN and CDR2 SYDVKM. CDR3 length: 13 amino acids. The CDR3 sequence: CASSLMNTGELFF. The DNA for the CDR3 is TGTGCCAGCAGTTTGATGAACACCGGGGAGCTGTTTTTT.

The V call is TRBV18, the J call TRBJ1-2; D not certain. The germline CDR1 and CDR2 sequences are KGHSH and LQKENI. The V and J ends lost 5 bases and 0 bases respectively, with 19 bases between them. The CDR3 contains 17 residues. The CDR3 loop reads CASSGRMEPSSNYGYTF. The CDR3 DNA follows: TGTGCCAGCTCAGGACGGATGGAACCCTCTTCTAACTATGGCTACACCTTC.

This clone showed up just a few times. The chain combines TRBV5-1 with TRBJ2-1; 8 bases fit TRBD2. V lost 0 bases and J lost 5; bases outside the gene matches: 7. The CDR3 contains 16 residues. Germline values: CDR1 SGHRS, CDR2 YFSETQ. CDR3: CASSLVGGGLNNEQFF. DNA of the CDR3: TGCGCCAGCAGCTTGGTGGGCGGGGGGCTAAACAATGAGCAGTTCTTC.

The J gene is TRBJ2-5, the V gene TRBV7-2; D not certain. Trimming took off 1 base at V and 2 bases at J, with 8 bases between the two ends. This CDR3 has 14 amino acids. CDR1 and CDR2 from the germline V gene are SGHTA and FQGNSA. The CDR3: CASSLVGGQETQYF. For the CDR3, the DNA is TGTGCCAGCAGCTTAGTTGGCGGTCAAGAGACCCAGTACTTC.

This clone was seen ten or more times. The chain couples TRBV6-1 to TRBJ1-4, with 9 nucleotides matching TRBD1. V trimming: 2 bases; J trimming: 8 bases; junction bases outside the gene matches: 6. Germline CDR1 MNHNS, CDR2 SASEGT. CDR3 length: 15 residues. The CDR3 sequence is CASSEITGGWEKLFF. The CDR3 nucleotides are TGTGCCAGCAGTGAAATTACAGGGGGCTGGGAAAAACTGTTTTTT.